Below, 8 T cell receptor beta chains from the same sample are listed, as sequenced in a study of blood T cells in healthy people across ages. Using a J-beta primer mix together with a sample-barcoded 5' primer, a second PCR was run for roughly 6 to 12 cycles. TCRdb itself ran the 5' RACE reads through MiXCR, one entry per CDR3 protein. The sample holds some 1,800,000 distinct CDR3 sequences, around 40% seen once. The sample taken for sequencing was blood. All receptors derive from a human donor in good health.

This clonotype was recorded a few times. The chain uses TRBV10-3 and TRBJ2-1, with D tentatively TRBD1 (6 bases). CDR3 length equals 14 residues. V shed 7 bases and J shed 0 bases, with 10 bases lying between them. From germline, CDR1 is ENHRY and CDR2 SYGVKD. The CDR3 sequence: CAINGDTSYNEQFF. CDR3 DNA sequence: TGTGCCATCAACGGGGACACCTCCTACAATGAGCAGTTCTTC.

This clonotype was detected only a few times. This chain joins TRBV28 and TRBJ1-2; D ambiguous. The CDR3 loop spans 14 amino acids. CDR1 is MDHEN and CDR2 is SYDVKM in the germline V gene. With 7 bases removed from V and 0 bases from J, the gap between germline ends came to 12 bases. The CDR3 region has the DNA TGTGCCAGCAAGTTGGGTGGGCCTAACTATGGCTACACCTTC. Protein sequence: CASKLGGPNYGYTF.

The rearrangement joins TRBV15 to TRBJ2-1; D possibly corresponds to TRBD1 (7 bases). The germline V and J ends were trimmed by 3 bases and 10 bases, with 19 bases remaining between them. The length of the CDR3 is 15 residues. CDR1 is LNHNV, CDR2 YYDKDF, per germline (reference sequence). CDR3 sequence: CATSSEQGRSYEQFF. The CDR3, as DNA: TGTGCCACCAGCAGCGAACAGGGGAGGAGCTACGAGCAGTTCTTC.

With respect to this clonotype: At one boundary the junction diverges from the germline segment, which might be a read error. The genes are TRBV4-3 and TRBJ2-1; D uncertain. The germline V gene has CDR1 LGHNA and CDR2 YSLEER. This CDR3 spans 15 amino acids. CDR3 protein: CTSSQDDAYHNEQFF. CDR3 coding DNA: TGCACCAGCAGCCAAGATGACGCTTACCACAATGAGCAGTTCTTC.

This clonotype has just one count. The chain couples TRBV20-1 to TRBJ1-2; 7 bases match TRBD1. V lost 1 base and J lost 0; bases outside the gene matches: 8. The CDR3 extends over 16 amino acids. The germline V gene has CDR1 DFQATT and CDR2 SNEGSKA (reference sequence). In DNA, the CDR3 is TGCAGTGCTAGAGCGACAGGGTTAAGGCCTAACTATGGCTACACCTTC. This gives the protein CSARATGLRPNYGYTF.

The J gene is TRBJ1-2, the V gene TRBV28, with D unresolved. Trimming took off 1 base at V and 1 base at J, with 13 bases between the two ends. Germline values: CDR1 MDHEN, CDR2 SYDVKM. This CDR3 is built from 16 residues. The CDR3 loop reads CASSLSPTAGNYGYTF. The CDR3, as DNA: TGTGCCAGCAGTTTATCCCCCACCGCGGGTAACTATGGCTACACCTTC.

This clonotype was observed at least ten times. The chain employs TRBV10-3 and TRBJ2-7; 11 nucleotides agree with TRBD1. This CDR3 spans 13 amino acids. V was pared by 6 bases and J by 5 bases, with 3 bases of the junction left unmatched. Germline CDR1 ENHRY, CDR2 SYGVKD. Here the CDR3 reads CAIRGTGGDEQYF. For the CDR3, the DNA is TGTGCCATCAGAGGGACAGGGGGAGACGAGCAGTACTTC.

The rearrangement links TRBV2 to TRBJ1-1; D unclear. V was trimmed by 3 bases and J by 7 bases, leaving 6 bases between them. The CDR3 is made up of 11 amino acids. In germline, CDR1 is SNHLY, CDR2 FYNNEI. For the CDR3, the DNA is TGTGCCAGCAGTGACTACCTTGAAGCTTTCTTT. Its protein is CASSDYLEAFF.